This is a list of T cell receptor beta chains from one sample in a study of CD8 T cells in Susac syndrome. TCRdb redid the calling of the immunoSEQ multiplex PCR reads with MiXCR, one entry per CDR3 protein. This table holds about 66,000 distinct CDR3 sequences, 94% found once. The sequenced sample consisted of CD8+ T cells from PBMCs. All receptors come from a human donor with multiple sclerosis. The CDR3 runs from the conserved cysteine through the conserved F or W. Fields, in order: clone size, D gene, J gene, V gene, CDR3 length, CDR3 DNA, CDR3 protein. A D gene is named only where the DNA matches it firmly. Clone size is stated in some rows and not others, as once, few, many or a class when expanded.

clone size: NA
D gene: TRBD2
J gene: TRBJ2-3
V gene: TRBV15
CDR3 length: 14
CDR3 DNA: TGTGCCACGCAGCTAGCGGGAGGGCCTGATACGCAGTATTTT
CDR3 protein: CATQLAGGPDTQYF

clone size: once
D gene: NA
J gene: TRBJ2-1
V gene: TRBV5-6
CDR3 length: 12
CDR3 DNA: TGTGCCAGCAGCGGGGGAGGCAATGAGCAGTTCTTC
CDR3 protein: CASSGGGNEQFF

clone size: NA
D gene: NA
J gene: TRBJ1-4
V gene: TRBV27
CDR3 length: 13
CDR3 DNA: TGTGCCAGCAGTAGCGGGACACAGACAAAACTGTTTTTT
CDR3 protein: CASSSGTQTKLFF

clone size: NA
D gene: NA
J gene: TRBJ2-7
V gene: TRBV27
CDR3 length: 15
CDR3 DNA: NA
CDR3 protein: CASSFGPGGHYEQYF

clone size: NA
D gene: NA
J gene: TRBJ1-1
V gene: TRBV27
CDR3 length: 11
CDR3 DNA: TGTGCCAGCAGTTCGAATGCTGAAGCTTTCTTT
CDR3 protein: CASSSNAEAFF

clone size: NA
D gene: NA
J gene: TRBJ2-5
V gene: TRBV6-2/TRBV6-3
CDR3 length: 14
CDR3 DNA: TGTGCCAGCAGAAACCTGGGAGAGCTGGAGACCCAGTACTTC
CDR3 protein: CASRNLGELETQYF

clone size: NA
D gene: NA
J gene: TRBJ2-7
V gene: TRBV7-6
CDR3 length: 15
CDR3 DNA: TGTGCCAGCAGGGAGAGCACCGGGACGGATTACGAGCAGTACTTC
CDR3 protein: CASRESTGTDYEQYF

clone size: NA
D gene: NA
J gene: TRBJ1-6
V gene: TRBV5-6
CDR3 length: 14
CDR3 DNA: TGTGCCAGCAGCTCTGGGGGGTACAATTCACCCCTCCACTTT
CDR3 protein: CASSSGGYNSPLHF

clone size: NA
D gene: NA
J gene: TRBJ2-1
V gene: TRBV29-1
CDR3 length: 14
CDR3 DNA: TGCAGCGCCAATCTAGGGGTAGAGGTAAATGAGCAGTTCTTC
CDR3 protein: CSANLGVEVNEQFF

clone size: NA
D gene: NA
J gene: TRBJ1-4
V gene: TRBV7-9
CDR3 length: 14
CDR3 DNA: TGTGCCAGCAGCCCACCGGACACGCGCGAAAAACTGTTTTTT
CDR3 protein: CASSPPDTREKLFF

clone size: NA
D gene: NA
J gene: TRBJ1-4
V gene: TRBV27
CDR3 length: 11
CDR3 DNA: TGTGCCAGCAGTTTCAGGGAAAAACTGTTTTTT
CDR3 protein: CASSFREKLFF

clone size: NA
D gene: TRBD1
J gene: TRBJ2-4
V gene: TRBV4-3
CDR3 length: 13
CDR3 DNA: TGCGCCAGCAGCCGGGACAGGCAAAACATTCAGTACTTC
CDR3 protein: CASSRDRQNIQYF

clone size: NA
D gene: NA
J gene: TRBJ2-2
V gene: TRBV29-1
CDR3 length: 15
CDR3 DNA: TGCAGCGTTGAAGACGAAGGACTCCGGACCGGGGAGCTGTTTTTT
CDR3 protein: CSVEDEGLRTGELFF

clone size: NA
D gene: NA
J gene: TRBJ1-1
V gene: TRBV6-5
CDR3 length: 15
CDR3 DNA: TGTGCCAGCAGTTACGCGTCACCTGAGAACACTGAAGCTTTCTTT
CDR3 protein: CASSYASPENTEAFF

clone size: NA
D gene: TRBD1
J gene: TRBJ1-4
V gene: TRBV19
CDR3 length: 15
CDR3 DNA: TGTGCCAGTAGTTCCCGGGACAGCAGGGATGAAAAACTGTTTTTT
CDR3 protein: CASSSRDSRDEKLFF

clone size: once
D gene: NA
J gene: TRBJ2-7
V gene: TRBV30
CDR3 length: 13
CDR3 DNA: TGTGCCTGGACCCCGACACAATTCTACGAGCAGTACTTC
CDR3 protein: CAWTPTQFYEQYF

clone size: NA
D gene: TRBD2
J gene: TRBJ2-5
V gene: TRBV15
CDR3 length: 16
CDR3 DNA: TGTGCCACCAGCACACCCTCGGGAGGGGTCCAAGAGACCCAGTACTTC
CDR3 protein: CATSTPSGGVQETQYF

clone size: NA
D gene: NA
J gene: TRBJ1-2
V gene: TRBV2
CDR3 length: 13
CDR3 DNA: TGTGCCAGCAGTGAAGAGGCTTTGGACGGCTACACCTTC
CDR3 protein: CASSEEALDGYTF

clone size: NA
D gene: NA
J gene: TRBJ2-2
V gene: TRBV23-1
CDR3 length: 17
CDR3 DNA: TGCGCCAGCAGTCAATCGGGCAGAACAGTGAACACCGGGGAGCTGTTTTTT
CDR3 protein: CASSQSGRTVNTGELFF

clone size: NA
D gene: TRBD2
J gene: TRBJ2-5
V gene: TRBV27
CDR3 length: 15
CDR3 DNA: TGTGCCAGCAGTATAACTAGCGGGGGGCAGAAGACCCAGTACTTC
CDR3 protein: CASSITSGGQKTQYF

clone size: NA
D gene: TRBD1
J gene: TRBJ1-2
V gene: TRBV29-1
CDR3 length: 15
CDR3 DNA: TGCAGCGTTGAAGATGACTGGACAGGGACCTATGGCTACACCTTC
CDR3 protein: CSVEDDWTGTYGYTF

clone size: NA
D gene: NA
J gene: TRBJ1-1
V gene: TRBV27
CDR3 length: 14
CDR3 DNA: TGTGCCAGCAGTGGGGGTGGGATTGGCACTGAAGCTTTCTTT
CDR3 protein: CASSGGGIGTEAFF

clone size: NA
D gene: NA
J gene: TRBJ2-2
V gene: TRBV5-1
CDR3 length: 16
CDR3 DNA: TGCGCCAGCAGCTTGGGGTACGCGACAGCGTCCGGGGAGCTGTTTTTT
CDR3 protein: CASSLGYATASGELFF

clone size: once
D gene: TRBD1
J gene: TRBJ2-7
V gene: TRBV7-9
CDR3 length: 14
CDR3 DNA: TGTGCCAGCAGCTTAAGGGACAGGCAGAACGAGCAGTACTTC
CDR3 protein: CASSLRDRQNEQYF

clone size: NA
D gene: TRBD1
J gene: TRBJ2-7
V gene: TRBV3-1
CDR3 length: 15
CDR3 DNA: TGTGCCAGCAGCGGCACCGGACAGGTCTCTCACGAGCAGTACTTC
CDR3 protein: CASSGTGQVSHEQYF

clone size: NA
D gene: TRBD2
J gene: TRBJ2-5
V gene: TRBV19
CDR3 length: 14
CDR3 DNA: TGTGCCAGTAGTATGGGGACTAGCCAAGAGACCCAGTACTTC
CDR3 protein: CASSMGTSQETQYF

clone size: NA
D gene: NA
J gene: TRBJ2-4
V gene: TRBV15
CDR3 length: 17
CDR3 DNA: TGTGCCACCAGCAGAGATTTGGGCGGGATAGCCAAAAACATTCAGTACTTC
CDR3 protein: CATSRDLGGIAKNIQYF

clone size: NA
D gene: NA
J gene: TRBJ1-2
V gene: TRBV20-1
CDR3 length: 15
CDR3 DNA: TGCAGTGCTATACTATACTACAGGGAGGACTATGGCTACACCTTC
CDR3 protein: CSAILYYREDYGYTF

clone size: NA
D gene: TRBD2
J gene: TRBJ2-3
V gene: TRBV7-9
CDR3 length: 16
CDR3 DNA: TGTGCCAGCAGCTTACCGACTAGCGGGCGTAATGATACGCAGTATTTT
CDR3 protein: CASSLPTSGRNDTQYF

clone size: NA
D gene: NA
J gene: TRBJ1-4
V gene: TRBV3-1
CDR3 length: 15
CDR3 DNA: TGTGCCAGCAGCCAAGAATGGGCGGAGAATGAAAAACTGTTTTTT
CDR3 protein: CASSQEWAENEKLFF

clone size: NA
D gene: NA
J gene: TRBJ2-7
V gene: TRBV7-9
CDR3 length: 13
CDR3 DNA: TGTGCCAGCAGCTCCGGTAGACAGGACGAGCAGTACTTC
CDR3 protein: CASSSGRQDEQYF

clone size: NA
D gene: NA
J gene: TRBJ2-4
V gene: TRBV27
CDR3 length: 12
CDR3 DNA: TGTGCCAGTCGAGGTTCAGGGGACATTCAGTACTTC
CDR3 protein: CASRGSGDIQYF

clone size: NA
D gene: NA
J gene: TRBJ2-7
V gene: TRBV7-9
CDR3 length: 15
CDR3 DNA: TGTGCCAGCAGCCCCCCGAACAGGGAGAAGGACGAGCAGTACTTC
CDR3 protein: CASSPPNREKDEQYF

clone size: once
D gene: NA
J gene: TRBJ2-1
V gene: TRBV13
CDR3 length: 14
CDR3 DNA: TGTGCCAGCAGCAACCTAGGTACCTACAATGAGCAGTTCTTC
CDR3 protein: CASSNLGTYNEQFF

clone size: NA
D gene: TRBD1
J gene: TRBJ2-7
V gene: TRBV27
CDR3 length: 14
CDR3 DNA: TGTGCCAGCAGTTTGACAGGGGACCCGAACGAGCAGTACTTC
CDR3 protein: CASSLTGDPNEQYF

clone size: NA
D gene: TRBD1
J gene: TRBJ1-1
V gene: TRBV7-9
CDR3 length: 14
CDR3 DNA: TGTGCCAGCAGCTTAGAGGACAGGGGCATTGAAGCTTTCTTT
CDR3 protein: CASSLEDRGIEAFF

clone size: NA
D gene: NA
J gene: TRBJ2-3
V gene: TRBV5-1
CDR3 length: 15
CDR3 DNA: TGCGCCAGCAGCTTCCGGGACACCTTCACAGATACGCAGTATTTT
CDR3 protein: CASSFRDTFTDTQYF

clone size: NA
D gene: TRBD1
J gene: TRBJ1-2
V gene: TRBV30
CDR3 length: 13
CDR3 DNA: TGTGCCTGGTTCGGGACAGAGGATTATGGCTACACCTTC
CDR3 protein: CAWFGTEDYGYTF

clone size: NA
D gene: TRBD2
J gene: TRBJ2-5
V gene: TRBV5-1
CDR3 length: 17
CDR3 DNA: TGCGCCAGCAGCATCTCACCGGGACTAGCGGTAGTAGAGACCCAGTACTTC
CDR3 protein: CASSISPGLAVVETQYF

clone size: once
D gene: NA
J gene: TRBJ2-4
V gene: TRBV29-1
CDR3 length: 11
CDR3 DNA: TGCAGCGTTGAAGATAGTAACATTCAGTACTTC
CDR3 protein: CSVEDSNIQYF

clone size: NA
D gene: NA
J gene: TRBJ2-1
V gene: TRBV9
CDR3 length: 14
CDR3 DNA: TGTGCCAGCAGCGTGATACCGTTGGACACTAAGCAGTTCTTC
CDR3 protein: CASSVIPLDTKQFF

clone size: NA
D gene: NA
J gene: TRBJ2-4
V gene: TRBV6-5
CDR3 length: 15
CDR3 DNA: TGTGCCAGCAGCCCGGACAGACAAGCCAAAAACATTCAGTACTTC
CDR3 protein: CASSPDRQAKNIQYF

clone size: NA
D gene: NA
J gene: TRBJ2-7
V gene: TRBV9
CDR3 length: 15
CDR3 DNA: TGTGCCAGCAGCGTCGAAGGGAGCGGGTATTACGAGCAGTACTTC
CDR3 protein: CASSVEGSGYYEQYF

clone size: NA
D gene: NA
J gene: TRBJ1-1
V gene: TRBV7-9
CDR3 length: 14
CDR3 DNA: TGTGCCAGCAGCTTAGTTCAGGGCGCCACTGAAGCTTTCTTT
CDR3 protein: CASSLVQGATEAFF

clone size: NA
D gene: NA
J gene: TRBJ1-5
V gene: TRBV7-9
CDR3 length: 15
CDR3 DNA: TGTGCCAGCAGCTTAGGGGGAACTATCGAGCAGCCCCAGCATTTT
CDR3 protein: CASSLGGTIEQPQHF

clone size: NA
D gene: NA
J gene: TRBJ2-2
V gene: TRBV7-9
CDR3 length: 15
CDR3 DNA: TGTGCCAGCAGGTTACAGGCTCCGAACACCGGGGAGCTGTTTTTT
CDR3 protein: CASRLQAPNTGELFF

clone size: NA
D gene: TRBD1
J gene: TRBJ2-1
V gene: TRBV19
CDR3 length: 13
CDR3 DNA: TGTGCCAGTAGTTCGGACAGGTACAATGAGCAGTTCTTC
CDR3 protein: CASSSDRYNEQFF

clone size: once
D gene: NA
J gene: TRBJ2-7
V gene: TRBV27
CDR3 length: 15
CDR3 DNA: TGTGCCAGCAGTTATCGCCCCGTGGGGGACTACGAGCAGTACTTC
CDR3 protein: CASSYRPVGDYEQYF

clone size: NA
D gene: TRBD2
J gene: TRBJ2-5
V gene: TRBV5-1
CDR3 length: 17
CDR3 DNA: TGCGCCAGCAGCTTGTTTGGGACTAGGGGGGTTGGTGAGACCCAGTACTTC
CDR3 protein: CASSLFGTRGVGETQYF

clone size: NA
D gene: TRBD1
J gene: TRBJ2-7
V gene: TRBV15
CDR3 length: 14
CDR3 DNA: TGTGCCACCAGCACCGGGACAGGTCTGTACGAGCAGTACTTC
CDR3 protein: CATSTGTGLYEQYF

clone size: NA
D gene: NA
J gene: TRBJ2-1
V gene: TRBV18
CDR3 length: 17
CDR3 DNA: TGTGCCAGCTCACTAGAGAGCCCCGGGAGCTCCTACAATGAGCAGTTCTTC
CDR3 protein: CASSLESPGSSYNEQFF

clone size: NA
D gene: NA
J gene: TRBJ2-1
V gene: TRBV20-1
CDR3 length: 14
CDR3 DNA: TGCAGTGCTACCGATGTGAGGGGCTACAATGAGCAGTTCTTC
CDR3 protein: CSATDVRGYNEQFF

clone size: NA
D gene: NA
J gene: TRBJ2-1
V gene: TRBV15
CDR3 length: 15
CDR3 DNA: TGTGCCACCATCCCCGCGGGAAACTCCTACAATGAGCAGTTCTTC
CDR3 protein: CATIPAGNSYNEQFF

clone size: once
D gene: TRBD2
J gene: TRBJ2-1
V gene: TRBV28
CDR3 length: 15
CDR3 DNA: TGTGCCAGCAGCCTAGGACTAGCGGGGGGGAATGAGCAGTTCTTC
CDR3 protein: CASSLGLAGGNEQFF

clone size: once
D gene: NA
J gene: TRBJ1-1
V gene: TRBV7-2
CDR3 length: 13
CDR3 DNA: TGTGCCAGCAGCCACCCGGGGGGGGGTGAAGCTTTCTTT
CDR3 protein: CASSHPGGGEAFF